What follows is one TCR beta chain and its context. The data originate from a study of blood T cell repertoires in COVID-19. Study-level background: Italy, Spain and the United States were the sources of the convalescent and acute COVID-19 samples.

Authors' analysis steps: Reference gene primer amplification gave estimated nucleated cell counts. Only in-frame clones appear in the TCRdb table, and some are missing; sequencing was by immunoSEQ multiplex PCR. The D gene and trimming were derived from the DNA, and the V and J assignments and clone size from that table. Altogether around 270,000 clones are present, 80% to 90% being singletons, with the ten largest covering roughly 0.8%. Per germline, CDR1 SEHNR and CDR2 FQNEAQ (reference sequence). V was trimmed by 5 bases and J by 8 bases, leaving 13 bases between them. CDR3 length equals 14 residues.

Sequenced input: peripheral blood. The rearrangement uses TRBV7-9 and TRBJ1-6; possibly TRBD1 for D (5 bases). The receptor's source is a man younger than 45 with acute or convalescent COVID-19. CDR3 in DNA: TGTGCCAGCAGCCCCGGCGGCAGGGATTCACCCCTCCACTTT. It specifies CASSPGGRDSPLHF.